Sequencing of this T cell receptor (beta chain) was carried out in a study of T cell responses to AZD1222 COVID-19 vaccine. Study results and limitations: Donors were mostly white British, more females; clonal diversity possibly underestimated. Seropositive status at baseline applied to only six AZD1222 recipients. Spike-specific TCR breadth rose after two AZD1222 doses, and depth rose as well.

Libraries were prepared by immunoSEQ multiplex PCR; TCRdb keeps only in-frame clonotypes and omits some of them. The data show 110,000 to 150,000 clones, approximately 94% seen once. Concerning this clone: As yet, its antigen is unknown.

CDR1 is GTSNPN and CDR2 is SVGIG in the germline V gene (reference sequence). The CDR3 runs 14 residues. V lost 3 bases to trimming and J lost 4 bases, with 15 bases between them. This specimen was peripheral blood, taken on day 0 of AZD1222 vaccination. The clonotype originates from an adult in good health. The gene calls are TRBV30 and TRBJ1-2, with D possibly matching TRBD1 (6 bases). CDR3 residues: CAWRRGGEVYGYTF. CDR3 nucleotides: TGTGCCTGGAGGAGGGGGGGAGAAGTCTATGGCTACACCTTC.